One T cell receptor (beta chain) is described in this entry. Per the study methods: For nucleated cells, counts were estimated from reference gene primer amplification. Generated by immunoSEQ multiplex PCR, the TCRdb table keeps only in-frame clones and is missing some. V and J calls and clone size are given by that table; D and trimming were obtained from the DNA. The sample shows more than 200,000 clones, 80% to 90% of them seen only once. This specimen belongs to a study of blood T cell repertoires in COVID-19. Looking at the study overall: T cells, B-cell-depleted T cells, or PBMCs provided the cDNA or gDNA that served as material.

CDR3 length: 17 residues. CDR1 is SEHNR and CDR2 is FQNEAQ in the germline V gene (reference sequence). V was pared by 5 bases and J by 0 bases, with 16 bases between. The material sequenced was peripheral blood. The chain combines TRBV7-9 with TRBJ2-2, with D hard to call. The origin of this receptor is a man older than 75 with acute or convalescent COVID-19. The CDR3 DNA is TGTGCCAGCAGCCCCCAAGGCGGCGTTCCGAACACCGGGGAGCTGTTTTTT. Translating gives CASSPQGGVPNTGELFF.